This TCR beta chain came from a study of cytomegalovirus exposure and HLA in healthy donors. For this clone: The antigen is unknown.

PCR used 60 Vbeta primers and 13 Jbeta primers. This table comes from immunoSEQ multiplex PCR, and its TCRdb copy is limited to in-frame clones, with some not included. The sample shows around 77,000 clones, about 84% of them seen only once. General observations from the study: Sequencing artifact likely explains a cluster of highly shared sequence variants. Reported results showed that the classifier diagnosed cytomegalovirus status with high specificity and sensitivity.

Sequencing used PBMCs. The TCR sequence derives from a middle-aged man in good health and CMV-seronegative.

The CDR3 sequence is CASRGRQGLGQPQHF. The CDR3 DNA sequence: TGTGCCAGCAGGGGGAGACAGGGGTTGGGTCAGCCCCAGCATTTT. J is TRBJ1-5 and V is TRBV28, with 8 positions matching TRBD1. With 6 bases clipped from V and 6 bases from J, the junction kept 10 bases outside the gene matches. The CDR3 consists of 15 residues. Germline V gene data show CDR1 as MDHEN and CDR2 as SYDVKM.